This T cell receptor (beta chain) was captured by sequencing in a study of blood T cell repertoires in COVID-19. The CDR3 runs 16 residues. Germline V gene data show CDR1 as MDHEN and CDR2 as SYDVKM. Trimming took 7 bases from V and 3 from J; bases not matched to a gene: 11. Authors' processing steps: How many nucleated cells were present was estimated from reference gene primer amplification. Data came from immunoSEQ multiplex PCR; TCRdb stores just in-frame clones and leaves some out. V and J calls plus clone size are reproduced from that table; the DNA served to infer D and trimming. The table lists 50,000 to 60,000 clones, 85% to 95% of them singletons.

V usage is TRBV28 and J usage is TRBJ2-1; 8 nucleotides align to TRBD2. The source of this sequence is a woman at least 80 years old with acute or convalescent COVID-19. Sequences were obtained from peripheral blood. In DNA form, the CDR3 reads TGTGCCAGCACTATGGCGGGAGGAAGGTACTACAATGAGCAGTTCTTC. Protein: CASTMAGGRYYNEQFF.